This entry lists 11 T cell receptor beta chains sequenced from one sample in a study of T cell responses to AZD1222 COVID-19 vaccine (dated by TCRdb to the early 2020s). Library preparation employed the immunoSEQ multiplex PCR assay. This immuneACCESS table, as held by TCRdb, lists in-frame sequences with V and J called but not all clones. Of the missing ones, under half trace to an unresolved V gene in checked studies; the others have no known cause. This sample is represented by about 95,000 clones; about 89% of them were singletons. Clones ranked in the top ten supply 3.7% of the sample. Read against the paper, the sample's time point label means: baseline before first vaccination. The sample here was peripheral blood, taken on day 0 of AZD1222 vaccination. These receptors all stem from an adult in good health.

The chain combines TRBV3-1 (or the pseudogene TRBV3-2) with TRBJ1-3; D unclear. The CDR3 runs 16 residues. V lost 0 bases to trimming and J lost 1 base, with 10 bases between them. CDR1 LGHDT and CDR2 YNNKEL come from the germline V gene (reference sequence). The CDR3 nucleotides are TGTGCCAGCAGCCAAGATGACGGAGCGTCTGGAAACACCATATATTTT. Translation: CASSQDDGASGNTIYF.

CDR3 residues: CAISVGETYSYNSPLHF. The CDR3 DNA reads as TGTGCCATCAGTGTGGGGGAGACCTACTCCTATAATTCACCCCTCCACTTT. The chain employs TRBV10-3 and TRBJ1-6, with D tentatively TRBD1 (5 bases). Trimming cost V 4 bases and J 0 bases, with 13 bases left between them. Germline V CDR1 and CDR2: ENHRY, SYGVKD. This CDR3 region has 17 residues.

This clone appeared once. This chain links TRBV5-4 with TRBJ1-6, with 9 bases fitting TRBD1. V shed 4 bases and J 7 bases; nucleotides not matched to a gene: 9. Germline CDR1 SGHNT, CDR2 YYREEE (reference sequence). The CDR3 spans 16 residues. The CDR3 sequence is CASSALRTGENSPLHF. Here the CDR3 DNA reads TGTGCCAGCAGCGCACTTAGGACAGGGGAAAATTCACCCCTCCACTTT.

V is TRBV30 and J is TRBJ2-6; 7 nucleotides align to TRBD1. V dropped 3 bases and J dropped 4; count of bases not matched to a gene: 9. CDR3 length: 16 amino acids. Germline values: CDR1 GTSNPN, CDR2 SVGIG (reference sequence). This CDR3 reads CAWSVRGQAGANVLTF. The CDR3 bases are TGTGCCTGGAGCGTAAGGGGGCAAGCGGGGGCCAACGTCCTGACTTTC.

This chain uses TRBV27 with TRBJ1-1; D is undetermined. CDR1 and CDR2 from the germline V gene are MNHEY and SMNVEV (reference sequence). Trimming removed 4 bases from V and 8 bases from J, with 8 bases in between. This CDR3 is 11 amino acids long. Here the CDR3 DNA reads TGTGCCAGCAGTTCTGGTTCCGAAGCTTTCTTT. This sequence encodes CASSSGSEAFF.

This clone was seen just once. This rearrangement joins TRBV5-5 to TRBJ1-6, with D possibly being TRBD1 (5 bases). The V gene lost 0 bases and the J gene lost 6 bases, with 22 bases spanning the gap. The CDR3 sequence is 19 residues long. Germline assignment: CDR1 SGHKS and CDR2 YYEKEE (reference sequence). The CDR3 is CASSLAHIRADAVNSPLHF. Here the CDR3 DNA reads TGTGCCAGCAGCTTGGCCCATATCAGGGCCGACGCGGTTAATTCACCCCTCCACTTT. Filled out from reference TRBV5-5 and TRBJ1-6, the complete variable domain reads DAGVTQSPTHLIKTRGQQVTLRCSPISGHKSVSWYQQVLGQGPQFIFQYYEKEERGRGNFPDRFSARQFPNYSSELNVNALLLGDSALYLCASSLAHIRADAVNSPLHFGNGTRLTVT.

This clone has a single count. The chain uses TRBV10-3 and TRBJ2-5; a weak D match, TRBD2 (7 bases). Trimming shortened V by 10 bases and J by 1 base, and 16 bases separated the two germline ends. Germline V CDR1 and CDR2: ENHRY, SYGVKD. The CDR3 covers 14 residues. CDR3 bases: TGTGCCACCCGAAGAGGGGGGGCCCAAGAGACCCAGTACTTC. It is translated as CATRRGGAQETQYF.

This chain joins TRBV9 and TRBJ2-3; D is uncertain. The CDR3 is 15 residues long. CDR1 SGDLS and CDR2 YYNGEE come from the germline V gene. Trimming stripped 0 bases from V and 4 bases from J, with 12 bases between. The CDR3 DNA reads TGTGCCAGCAGCGTAGGAGGTTCTCAATCAGATACGCAGTATTTT. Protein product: CASSVGGSQSDTQYF.

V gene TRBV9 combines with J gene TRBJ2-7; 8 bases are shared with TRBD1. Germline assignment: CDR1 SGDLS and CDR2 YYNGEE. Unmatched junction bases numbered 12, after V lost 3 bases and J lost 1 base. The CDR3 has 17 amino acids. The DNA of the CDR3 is TGTGCCAGCAGCGCCGAGCTGGGGACAGGCTCGTCCTACGAGCAGTACTTC. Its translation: CASSAELGTGSSYEQYF.

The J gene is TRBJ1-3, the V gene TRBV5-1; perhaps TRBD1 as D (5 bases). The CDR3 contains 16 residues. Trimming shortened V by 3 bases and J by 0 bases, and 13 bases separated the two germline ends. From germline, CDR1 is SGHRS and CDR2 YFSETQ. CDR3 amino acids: CASSWGPTSSGNTIYF. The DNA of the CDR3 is TGCGCCAGCAGCTGGGGACCGACATCCTCTGGAAACACCATATATTTT.

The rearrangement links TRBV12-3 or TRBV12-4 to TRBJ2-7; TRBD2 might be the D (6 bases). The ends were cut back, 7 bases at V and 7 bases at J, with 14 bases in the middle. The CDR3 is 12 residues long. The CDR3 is CASNQMGGEQYF. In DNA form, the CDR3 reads TGTGCCAGCAACCAGATGGGGGGAGAGCAGTACTTC.